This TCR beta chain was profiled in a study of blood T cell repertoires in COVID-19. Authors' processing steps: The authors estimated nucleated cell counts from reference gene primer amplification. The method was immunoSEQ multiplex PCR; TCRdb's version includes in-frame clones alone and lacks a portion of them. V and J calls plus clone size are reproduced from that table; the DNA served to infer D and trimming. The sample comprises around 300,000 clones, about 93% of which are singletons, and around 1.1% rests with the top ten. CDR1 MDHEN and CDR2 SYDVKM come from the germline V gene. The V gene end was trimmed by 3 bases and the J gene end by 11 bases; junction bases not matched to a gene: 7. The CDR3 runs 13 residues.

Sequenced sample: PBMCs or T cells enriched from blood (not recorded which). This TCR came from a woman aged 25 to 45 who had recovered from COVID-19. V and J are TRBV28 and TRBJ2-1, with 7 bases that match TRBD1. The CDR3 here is CASSFVQGVKQFF. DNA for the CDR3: TGTGCCAGCAGTTTTGTGCAGGGGGTAAAGCAGTTCTTC.